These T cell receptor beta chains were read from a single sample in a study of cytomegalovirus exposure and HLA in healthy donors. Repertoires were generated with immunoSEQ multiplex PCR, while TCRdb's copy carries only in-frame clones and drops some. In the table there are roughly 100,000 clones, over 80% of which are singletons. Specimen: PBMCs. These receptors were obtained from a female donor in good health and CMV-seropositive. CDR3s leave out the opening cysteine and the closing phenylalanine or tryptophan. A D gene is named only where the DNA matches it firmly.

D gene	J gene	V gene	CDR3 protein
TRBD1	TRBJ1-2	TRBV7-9	ASSLAEGAIDGYT
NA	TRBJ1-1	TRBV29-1	SPREGETEAF
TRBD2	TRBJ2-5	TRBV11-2	ASSLASGDLVTQY
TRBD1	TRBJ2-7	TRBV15	ATSRGQGASDEQY
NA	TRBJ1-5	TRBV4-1	ASSPGQSYSNQPQH
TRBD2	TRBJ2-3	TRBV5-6	ASSSRGGYRTDTQY
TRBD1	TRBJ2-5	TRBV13	ASSTPGQGWREEETQY
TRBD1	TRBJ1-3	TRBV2	ASSERPPTGDGNTIY
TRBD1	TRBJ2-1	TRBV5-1	ASSPGTGVENEQF
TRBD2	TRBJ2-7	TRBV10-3	ATGGTETYEQY
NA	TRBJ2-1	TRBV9	ASSVTGSPYNEQF
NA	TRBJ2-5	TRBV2	ASSELASQETQY
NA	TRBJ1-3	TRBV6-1	ASSQGSSGNTIY
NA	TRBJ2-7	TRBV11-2	ASSLILRGETYEQY
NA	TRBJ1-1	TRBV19	ASSIAAADEAF
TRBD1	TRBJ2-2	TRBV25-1	ASGRGPGELF
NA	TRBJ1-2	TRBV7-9	ASSLGGDYGYT
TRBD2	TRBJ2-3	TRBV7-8	ASSLVPPGLAGGSNTQY
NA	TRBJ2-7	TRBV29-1	SARQGGSYEQY
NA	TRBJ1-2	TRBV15	ATSRGGQNYGYT
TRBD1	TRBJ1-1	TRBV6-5	ASSYSPYNRQGIAF
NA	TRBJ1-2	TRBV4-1	ASSQDNGVGYGYT
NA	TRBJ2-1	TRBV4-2	ASSPGQSYNEQF
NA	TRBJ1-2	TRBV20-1	SAAEGLGYT
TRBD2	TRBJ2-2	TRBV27	ASSPLRSGGPQTGELF
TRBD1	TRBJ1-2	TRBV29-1	SVENRDRGTNGYT
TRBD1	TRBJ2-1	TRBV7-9	ASSFGDRNNEQF
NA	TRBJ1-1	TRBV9	ASSVLGRGTEAF
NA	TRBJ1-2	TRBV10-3	AISEPELYGYT
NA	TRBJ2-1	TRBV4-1	ASSQGQGGGRYNEQF
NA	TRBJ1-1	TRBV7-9	ASSNRDAEAF
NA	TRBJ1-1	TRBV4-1	ASSQEASMNTEAF
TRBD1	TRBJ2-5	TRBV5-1	ASSSGGEETQY
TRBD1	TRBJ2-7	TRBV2	ASSQRGLEQY
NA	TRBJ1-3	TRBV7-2	ASSLSRVSGNTIY
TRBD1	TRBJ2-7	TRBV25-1	ASSGDRVNEQY
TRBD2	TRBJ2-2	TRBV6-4	ASRIAGDHGELF
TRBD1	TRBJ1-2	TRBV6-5	AKVTGSNYGYT
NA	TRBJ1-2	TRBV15	ATSRDTGQGYYGYT
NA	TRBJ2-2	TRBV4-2	ASSQGLKTGELF
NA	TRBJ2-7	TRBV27	ASSASPRGTIYEQY
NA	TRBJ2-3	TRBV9	ASSVNSADTQY
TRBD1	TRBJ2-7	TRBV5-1	ASSPTGGREQY
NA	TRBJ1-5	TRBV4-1	ASSQGEGFQPQH
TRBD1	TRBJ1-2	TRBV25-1	ASSVSEGASGYT
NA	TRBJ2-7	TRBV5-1	ASKVRSENPYEQY
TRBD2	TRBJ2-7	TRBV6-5	ASSSRTSGAPYEQY
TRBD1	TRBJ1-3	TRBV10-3	AISESKRGRAGNTIY
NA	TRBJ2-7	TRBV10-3	AIRTGSYEQY
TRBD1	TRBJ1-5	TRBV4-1	ASSQRQGLKQPQH
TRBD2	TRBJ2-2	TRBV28	ASTLLHRVGGTGELF
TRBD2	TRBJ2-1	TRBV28	ASSSPRTSGSNEQF
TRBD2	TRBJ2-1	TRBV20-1	SASGGDQF
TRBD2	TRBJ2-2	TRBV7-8	ASSLAIAGGTGELF
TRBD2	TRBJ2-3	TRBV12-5	ASGPRLAGGGDTQY
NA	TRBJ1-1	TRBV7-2	ASSLVITGRTEAF
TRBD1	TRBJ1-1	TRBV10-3	AISPGQGFHTEAF
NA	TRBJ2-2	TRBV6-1	ASSEREFSGELF
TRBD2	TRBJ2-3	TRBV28	ASRVRESTDTQY
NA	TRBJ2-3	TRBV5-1	ASSRTASTDTQY